The 20 T cell receptor beta chains given below trace back to one sample, sequenced in a study of blood T cell repertoires in COVID-19 (TCRdb year 2020). The library was obtained by the immunoSEQ multiplex PCR assay. TCRdb limited this immuneACCESS table to in-frame rearrangements with V and J called. A share of clones is missing; checked studies link under half to unresolved V genes, and the rest is unexplained. The sample includes around 93,000 clones, with more than 75% observed a single time. Of the sample, approximately 15% is held by the ten largest clones. The specimen was peripheral blood. The receptor set was obtained from a human donor in a cohort sampled during active COVID-19.

The CDR3 here is CAISESGTSGPGSYNEQFF. The CDR3 DNA is TGTGCCATCAGTGAGTCTGGGACTAGCGGACCCGGGAGTTACAATGAGCAGTTCTTC. This chain connects TRBV10-3 to TRBJ2-1; 11 bases align to TRBD2. J gave up 4 bases and V 0 bases, and 11 bases lay outside the gene matches. There are 19 residues in the CDR3. The germline V gene has CDR1 ENHRY and CDR2 SYGVKD.

The V and J genes are TRBV5-5 and TRBJ2-2; 12 nucleotides align to TRBD2. Per the germline V gene, CDR1 is SGHKS and CDR2 is YYEKEE (reference sequence). The ends lost 0 bases at V and 7 bases at J; junction bases unmatched: 7. The CDR3 extends over 17 amino acids. This chain's CDR3 is CASSLALAGGWDGELFF. In DNA, the CDR3 is TGTGCCAGCAGCTTGGCACTAGCGGGAGGATGGGACGGGGAGCTGTTTTTT.

This clone was recorded a few times. This sequence joins TRBV7-2 and TRBJ2-3; a weak D match, TRBD2 (6 bases). The CDR3 contains 16 residues. The V end lost 0 bases, the J end lost 0 bases, and 10 bases lay between the germline ends. Germline V CDR1 and CDR2: SGHTA, FQGNSA. CDR3 amino acids: CASSLASGGSTDTQYF. The CDR3 DNA sequence: TGTGCCAGCAGCTTAGCTAGCGGAGGGAGCACAGATACGCAGTATTTT.

The chain employs TRBV5-1 and TRBJ1-2; 8 bases are a match to TRBD1. V gave up 4 bases and J gave up 7 bases; unmatched junction bases: 9. Germline assignment: CDR1 SGHRS and CDR2 YFSETQ. The CDR3 covers 14 residues. The CDR3 DNA sequence: TGCGCCAGCAGCCAAGTGGGACAGGAGGGTGGCTACACCTTC. Residues: CASSQVGQEGGYTF.

V gene TRBV7-8 combines with J gene TRBJ1-2, with D unclear. V lost 4 bases and J lost 5, with 11 bases in between. This CDR3 is 13 amino acids long. From germline, CDR1 is SGHVS and CDR2 FQNEAQ. The CDR3: CASSSLNLYGYTF. The CDR3, as DNA: TGTGCCAGCAGCTCGCTCAACCTATATGGCTACACCTTC.

J is TRBJ1-1 and V is TRBV5-4; D is undetermined. CDR1 and CDR2 from the germline V gene are SGHNT and YYREEE (reference sequence). The CDR3 covers 13 residues. V lost 2 bases to trimming and J lost 1 base, with 6 bases between them. The CDR3 coding sequence is TGTGCCAGCAGCTTAGCCGGGAACACTGAAGCTTTCTTT. It translates to CASSLAGNTEAFF.

This sequence joins TRBV12-3 or TRBV12-4 and TRBJ1-3; unclear D gene. The length of the CDR3 is 13 residues. V lost 8 bases to trimming and J lost 3 bases, with 11 bases between them. The CDR3 is CASLTVYGNTIYF. DNA of the CDR3: TGTGCCAGCCTTACAGTCTATGGAAACACCATATATTTT.

The V and J genes are TRBV7-9 and TRBJ1-2; TRBD1 aligns across 8 bases. The ends lost 3 bases at V and 5 bases at J; junction bases unmatched: 8. The CDR3 covers 15 residues. The germline V gene encodes CDR1 SEHNR and CDR2 FQNEAQ (reference sequence). The CDR3 bases are TGTGCCAGCAGCTTCGGACAGGGCAGTGTGTATGGCTACACCTTC. Translated: CASSFGQGSVYGYTF.

The chain has TRBV7-9 and TRBJ1-3, with a tentative D call TRBD1 (6 bases). The V gene's germline CDR1 is SEHNR and CDR2 FQNEAQ (reference sequence). The CDR3 covers 19 residues. Trimming pared 5 bases from V and 0 bases from J, leaving 23 bases between. The CDR3 DNA reads as TGTGCCAGCAGCGCCTCCTCCCGGACAGCATTTTTCTCTGGAAACACCATATATTTT. Translated: CASSASSRTAFFSGNTIYF.

This chain connects TRBV5-1 to TRBJ2-3; 9 bases match TRBD1. V lost 4 bases and J lost 11; bases outside the gene matches: 5. Germline V gene data show CDR1 as SGHRS and CDR2 as YFSETQ. There are 12 residues in the CDR3. CDR3 bases: TGCGCCAGCAGCCAGGGACAGGGCGAGCAGTATTTT. It codes for CASSQGQGEQYF.

In nucleotides, the CDR3 is TGTGCCAGCAGTGAAGTTCCGGGACTAGCGGGGGGGCCAAACACAGATACGCAGTATTTT. Translating it yields CASSEVPGLAGGPNTDTQYF. J is TRBJ2-3 and V is TRBV6-1, with 16 bases that match TRBD2. Looked up from germline, CDR1 is MNHNS and CDR2 is SASEGT. The CDR3 is made up of 20 amino acids. V trimming: 1 base; J trimming: 2 bases; junction bases outside the gene matches: 9.

The chain uses TRBV9 and TRBJ2-2; D unclear. This CDR3 contains 12 residues. Germline loops: CDR1 SGDLS, CDR2 YYNGEE. Trimming removed 4 bases from V and 6 bases from J, with 7 bases in between. DNA of the CDR3: TGTGCCAGCAGCCCTAGGCCCGGGGAGCTGTTTTTT. This translates into CASSPRPGELFF.

V and J are TRBV5-1 and TRBJ2-6; no firm D call. This CDR3 has 14 residues. Germline CDR1 reads SGHRS; CDR2 reads YFSETQ. The germline V and J ends were trimmed by 2 bases and 0 bases, with 3 bases remaining between them. CDR3 sequence reads: CASSFYSGANVLTF. CDR3 nucleotide sequence: TGCGCCAGCAGCTTCTACTCTGGGGCCAACGTCCTGACTTTC. Drawing the rest from reference TRBV5-1 and TRBJ2-6, the complete variable domain is KAGVTQTPRYLIKTRGQQVTLSCSPISGHRSVSWYQQTPGQGLQFLFEYFSETQRNKGNFPGRFSGRQFSNSRSEMNVSTLELGDSALYLCASSFYSGANVLTFGAGSRLTVL.

This clone has just one count. The rearrangement links TRBV29-1 to TRBJ2-3, with 12 bases identical to TRBD2. The junction had 14 bases not matched to a gene; V was cut back by 6 bases and J by 7 bases. CDR1 and CDR2 from the germline V gene are SQVTM and ANQGSEA. The CDR3 loop spans 16 amino acids. Here the CDR3 reads CSVETPTSGRSNTQYF. The CDR3 DNA reads as TGCAGCGTAGAAACCCCTACTAGCGGGAGGTCGAATACGCAGTATTTT.

V gene TRBV6-5 combines with J gene TRBJ2-7; D is possibly TRBD2 (6 bases). Trimming took 0 bases from V and 3 from J, leaving 12 bases between them. There are 15 residues in the CDR3. Germline V gene lookup returns CDR1 MNHEY and CDR2 SVGAGI. The CDR3 bases are TGTGCCAGCAGTTACTCATCGGGGGTACTCTACGAGCAGTACTTC. Its protein product is CASSYSSGVLYEQYF.

The chain has TRBV7-6 and TRBJ2-1; the D gene is possibly TRBD2 (6 bases). The germline V and J ends were trimmed by 5 bases and 2 bases, with 13 bases remaining between them. The length of the CDR3 is 15 residues. CDR1 is SGHVS and CDR2 is FNYEAQ in the germline V gene. The CDR3 DNA reads as TGTGCCAGCAGCCCAATGGGGGGTGCCTACAATGAGCAGTTCTTC. Protein: CASSPMGGAYNEQFF.

This chain joins TRBV6-2 or TRBV6-3 and TRBJ2-3; D might be TRBD1 (5 bases). Germline CDR1 is MNHEY and CDR2 is SVGEGT. Trimming left V 2 bases short and J 3 bases short, with 15 bases between. This CDR3 has 16 residues. As DNA, the CDR3 is TGTGCCAGCAGTTACGGTACAGGATGGGATACAGATACGCAGTATTTT. Protein: CASSYGTGWDTDTQYF.

The rearrangement links TRBV29-1 to TRBJ1-1; D unclear. CDR3 length: 13 amino acids. Germline V gene sequence: CDR1 SQVTM, CDR2 ANQGSEA. Between the trimmed V and J ends, which lost 3 bases and 6 bases, there was a span of 14 bases. CDR3 bases: TGCAGCGTTGAGGCCGGGGAATTCGCTGAAGCTTTCTTT. The encoded protein is CSVEAGEFAEAFF.

This chain joins TRBV5-1 and TRBJ2-5; 11 positions match TRBD2. The CDR3 extends over 16 amino acids. J lost 1 base, V lost 2 bases, and 4 bases had no gene match. Per germline, CDR1 SGHRS and CDR2 YFSETQ. CDR3 coding DNA: TGCGCCAGCAGCTTATCCGGGACTAGCGGCCAAGAGACCCAGTACTTC. Amino acid sequence: CASSLSGTSGQETQYF.

V usage is TRBV2 and J usage is TRBJ1-6; D ambiguous. This CDR3 has 15 amino acids. Germline V gene data show CDR1 as SNHLY and CDR2 as FYNNEI. V gave up 6 bases and J gave up 3 bases, with 12 bases separating them. Here the CDR3 DNA reads TGTGCCAGCAGCTACCAGGAGGACTATAATTCACCCCTCCACTTT. This codes for CASSYQEDYNSPLHF.